A single sample gave rise to the 11 T cell receptor beta chains below, sequenced in a study of Ad26.COV2.S vaccination and SARS-CoV-2 variants. Assay used: immunoSEQ multiplex PCR; TCRdb lists only in-frame clones, some missing. The table shows roughly 460,000 clones, with 70% to 90% occurring only once. The treatment denotes: 15 to 20 received Ad26.COV2.S at low or high dose, single or two shots; 5 received placebo; per-sample allocation not given. Repertoires come from day 63 after the first vaccine or placebo injection. The sequences come from peripheral blood, collected in a trial of Ad26.COV2.S vaccine versus placebo. Receptor source: a person aged 18-65 years who received the Ad26.COV2.S COVID-19 vaccine or a placebo.

J is TRBJ2-2 and V is TRBV30; D ambiguous. In germline, CDR1 is GTSNPN, CDR2 SVGIG (reference sequence). This CDR3 is 12 amino acids long. Trimming removed 2 bases from V and 4 bases from J, with 5 bases in between. CDR3 coding DNA: TGTGCCTGGAGTTCGAGCACCGGGGAGCTGTTTTTT. It encodes CAWSSSTGELFF.

V gene TRBV4-1 combines with J gene TRBJ1-2; D is possibly TRBD1 (5 bases). This CDR3 spans 13 amino acids. The germline V and J ends were trimmed by 1 base and 3 bases, with 6 bases remaining between them. Germline V gene sequence: CDR1 MGHRA, CDR2 YSYEKL. CDR3 coding DNA: TGCGCCAGCAGCCAAGGAGGGGACTATGGCTACACCTTC. This sequence encodes CASSQGGDYGYTF.

CDR3 nucleotide sequence: TGTGCCAGCAGCGCCCAACCGGGACAGGGCTCGAACACTGAAGCTTTCTTT. Residues: CASSAQPGQGSNTEAFF. The J gene is TRBJ1-1, the V gene TRBV7-9, with 9 bases aligning to TRBD1. J was trimmed by 1 base and V by 5 bases; bases with no gene match: 11. The CDR3 is made up of 17 amino acids. Per the germline V gene, CDR1 is SEHNR and CDR2 is FQNEAQ (reference sequence).

CDR3 residues: CASSPGETKNIQYF. As DNA, the CDR3 is TGTGCCAGCAGCCCAGGGGAGACCAAAAACATTCAGTACTTC. The genes are TRBV28 and TRBJ2-4; maybe TRBD1 (6 bases). The germline V gene encodes CDR1 MDHEN and CDR2 SYDVKM. V lost 6 bases to trimming and J lost 2 bases, with 11 bases between them. The CDR3 totals 14 residues.

This chain connects TRBV7-2 to TRBJ2-3; no firm D call. Between the trimmed V and J ends, which lost 3 bases and 2 bases, there was a span of 9 bases. The germline V gene encodes CDR1 SGHTA and CDR2 FQGNSA. CDR3 size: 14 residues. CDR3 sequence: CASSLGPNTDTQYF. CDR3 in DNA: TGTGCCAGCAGCTTGGGTCCTAACACAGATACGCAGTATTTT. The variable domain in full, with the rest retrieved from reference TRBV7-2 and TRBJ2-3, is GAGVSQSPSNKVTEKGKDVELRCDPISGHTALYWYRQSLGQGLEFLIYFQGNSAPDKSGLPSDRFSAERTGGSVSTLTIQRTQQEDSAVYLCASSLGPNTDTQYFGPGTRLTVL.

This clone was recorded a few times. The V gene is TRBV6-5, the J gene TRBJ1-5; 8 bases agree with TRBD1. The CDR3 sequence is 14 residues long. With V trimmed by 5 bases and J by 4 bases, 4 bases remained unmatched. Germline V gene data show CDR1 as MNHEY and CDR2 as SVGAGI. The CDR3 DNA sequence: TGTGCCAGCAGTAGACAGGGGCCTAATCAGCCCCAGCATTTT. Protein sequence: CASSRQGPNQPQHF.

V usage is TRBV6-5 and J usage is TRBJ1-1; 10 nucleotides match TRBD1. This CDR3 has 13 residues. Germline loops: CDR1 MNHEY, CDR2 SVGAGI. V gave up 6 bases and J gave up 11 bases; unmatched junction bases: 9. DNA for the CDR3: TGTGCCAGCAGAAAGACAGGGGGCCGAGGGGCTTTCTTT. This translates into CASRKTGGRGAFF.

The chain links TRBV2 to TRBJ2-1, with 8 bases fitting TRBD1. Germline V gives CDR1 SNHLY, CDR2 FYNNEI. With 4 bases clipped from V and 7 bases from J, the junction kept 9 bases outside the gene matches. CDR3 length equals 15 residues. The CDR3 bases are TGTGCCAGCAGTGTTAATTCGGACAGGGTAAATGAGCAGTTCTTC. It encodes CASSVNSDRVNEQFF. Drawing the rest from reference TRBV2 and TRBJ2-1, the complete variable domain is EPEVTQTPSHQVTQMGQEVILRCVPISNHLYFYWYRQILGQKVEFLVSFYNNEISEKSEIFDDQFSVERPDGSNFTLKIRSTKLEDSAMYFCASSVNSDRVNEQFFGPGTRLTVL.

The chain employs TRBV19 and TRBJ2-6, with D possibly being TRBD1 (6 bases). The CDR3 extends over 19 amino acids. Trimming removed 4 bases at V and 0 bases at J, with 19 bases between. The V gene's germline CDR1 is LNHDA and CDR2 SQIVND (reference sequence). The chain's CDR3 is CASSTQGAGVFSGANVLTF. The CDR3 nucleotides read TGTGCCAGTAGTACACAAGGGGCAGGGGTCTTCTCTGGGGCCAACGTCCTGACTTTC.

This clone occurred once. The V call is TRBV10-2, the J call TRBJ1-3; D may be TRBD1 (6 bases). V was cut by 8 bases and J by 3 bases, with 17 bases left in between. CDR1 and CDR2 from the germline V gene are WSHSY and SAAADI. The CDR3 runs 15 residues. CDR3 coding DNA: TGCGCCAGCTTACCGACGGGGGCGGGTGGAAACACCATATATTTT. Protein: CASLPTGAGGNTIYF.

The chain joins TRBV5-1 to TRBJ2-1; D unclear. Germline loops: CDR1 SGHRS, CDR2 YFSETQ. The CDR3 consists of 11 residues. Trimming took off 0 bases at V and 9 bases at J, with 4 bases between the two ends. The CDR3 DNA is TGCGCCAGCAGCTTGGACGGTGAGCAGTTCTTC. As protein: CASSLDGEQFF.